Sequencing of this T cell receptor beta chain was carried out in a study of blood T cell repertoires in COVID-19. Profiled with immunoSEQ multiplex PCR; TCRdb holds only in-frame clones, not every one. Here the sample spans 250,000 to 300,000 clones, roughly 84% being singletons. The V segment lost 5 bases and the J segment 4 bases; nucleotides outside the gene matches: 5. The CDR3 spans 14 residues. CDR1 and CDR2 from the germline V gene are KGHSH and LQKENI. Sequencing was carried out using PBMCs or T cells enriched from blood (not recorded which). The chain uses TRBV18 and TRBJ1-2, with 9 bases that match TRBD1. The source is a man aged 45-60 years who had recovered from COVID-19. This CDR3 is CASSEGQGGYGYTF. Here the CDR3 DNA reads TGTGCCAGCTCAGAGGGACAGGGAGGCTATGGCTACACCTTC.